This T cell receptor beta chain comes out of a study of T cells in Graves' hyperthyroidism and ophthalmopathy. The investigators amplified TCR beta CDR3 regions from RNA transcripts. During a first-round RT-PCR of the TCR CDR3, the HTBI primer set was used. TCRdb re-called the multiplex PCR reads with MiXCR, one entry per CDR3 protein. Among about 360,000 distinct CDR3 sequences listed, about 12% were seen once. Comments on this clonotype: Its antigen is currently unknown. Germline and junction disagree at one end, which may indicate a read error.

Broader study findings: Clonotypes that were expanded in thyroid above 0.001 mostly appeared in blood too.

CDR1 and CDR2 from the germline V gene are SGHKS and YYEKEE (reference sequence). The CDR3 sequence is 14 residues long. Orbital computed tomography, thyroid ultrasound, serum thyroxine and TRAb, and clinical symptoms together informed the diagnoses. J is TRBJ1-1 and V is TRBV5-5; D not resolved. Sequenced: blood. This TCR derives from a young woman with Graves' hyperthyroidism. For the CDR3, the DNA is TGCGCCAGCAGCCAATTAACCGGGGACACTGAAGCTTTCTTT. Translated: CASSQLTGDTEAFF. Combining the CDR3 with reference TRBV5-5 and TRBJ1-1 gives the whole variable domain DAGVTQSPTHLIKTRGQQVTLRCSPISGHKSVSWYQQVLGQGPQFIFQYYEKEERGRGNFPDRFSARQFPNYSSELNVNALLLGDSALYLCASSQLTGDTEAFFGQGTRLTVV.